These 13 T cell receptor beta chains came from one sample sequenced in a study of technical replicates of blood from a handful of donors. Libraries were prepared by immunoSEQ multiplex PCR; TCRdb keeps only in-frame clonotypes and omits some of them. This sample has 45,000 to 60,000 clones, with roughly nine tenths found just once. The sequenced sample consisted of PBMCs. These receptors came from a human donor in good health. Some clones in this sample may be carry-over from other donors' samples.

This clone was detected once. This chain connects TRBV6-6 to TRBJ2-7, with TRBD1 matching 8 bases. There are 14 residues in the CDR3. J lost 4 bases, V lost 5 bases, and 7 bases had no gene match. The germline gives CDR1 MNHNY, CDR2 SVGAGI (reference sequence). For the CDR3, the DNA is TGTGCCAGCAGTCTCCCGGGACAGGAGTACGAGCAGTACTTC. This codes for CASSLPGQEYEQYF.

This clone was seen only once. V is TRBV5-1 and J is TRBJ2-7; 7 bases map to TRBD1. V gave up 3 bases and J gave up 2 bases; unmatched junction bases: 11. The CDR3 spans 16 residues. Germline-derived CDR1 and CDR2 are SGHRS and YFSETQ. CDR3 bases: TGCGCCAGCAGCTCCACCGCCGGGACAGCAACCTACGAGCAGTACTTC. This gives the protein CASSSTAGTATYEQYF.

The V call is TRBV9, the J call TRBJ2-6; 10 bases map to TRBD1. Unmatched junction bases numbered 10, after V lost 3 bases and J lost 1 base. The germline V gene encodes CDR1 SGDLS and CDR2 YYNGEE. The CDR3 spans 19 residues. CDR3 loop: CASSAPRDRGRSGANVLTF. CDR3 DNA sequence: TGTGCCAGCAGCGCCCCCCGGGACAGGGGAAGATCTGGGGCCAACGTCCTGACTTTC.

The gene calls are TRBV19 and TRBJ1-6; 7 bases match TRBD1. Unmatched junction bases numbered 5, after V lost 8 bases and J lost 4 bases. This CDR3 region has 14 residues. Germline V gene sequence: CDR1 LNHDA, CDR2 SQIVND (reference sequence). CDR3 nucleotide sequence: TGTGCCAGTCGGGACAGACTGTATAATTCACCCCTCCACTTT. It encodes CASRDRLYNSPLHF.

The rearrangement uses TRBV5-1 and TRBJ2-1; D gene ambiguous. There are 14 residues in the CDR3. Between the trimmed V and J ends, which lost 2 bases and 0 bases, there was a span of 6 bases. CDR1 SGHRS and CDR2 YFSETQ come from the germline V gene. CDR3 sequence: CASSFRSSYNEQFF. The CDR3 nucleotides are TGCGCCAGCAGCTTTAGGAGCTCCTACAATGAGCAGTTCTTC.

CDR3 amino acids: CASSDHANTGELFF. In DNA form, the CDR3 reads TGTGCCAGCAGTGATCATGCGAACACCGGGGAGCTGTTTTTT. This chain connects TRBV2 to TRBJ2-2; D not certain. CDR1 is SNHLY, CDR2 FYNNEI, per germline. Between the trimmed V and J ends, which lost 3 bases and 0 bases, there was a span of 5 bases. The CDR3 totals 14 residues.

The chain recombines TRBV6-6 with TRBJ2-3, with TRBD2 as a possible D gene (5 bases). Per the germline V gene, CDR1 is MNHNY and CDR2 is SVGAGI (reference sequence). V dropped 0 bases and J dropped 5 bases, with 9 bases sitting between them. The CDR3 covers 14 residues. The CDR3 reads CASSYSRGKDTQYF. CDR3 nucleotide sequence: TGTGCCAGCAGTTACTCGAGAGGGAAAGATACGCAGTATTTT.

The chain carries TRBV7-8 and TRBJ2-7, with D possibly matching TRBD1 (6 bases). The CDR3 covers 16 residues. CDR1 SGHVS and CDR2 FQNEAQ come from the germline V gene. Trimming took off 1 base at V and 3 bases at J, with 16 bases between the two ends. This CDR3 reads CASSLDRQVLYYEQYF. The CDR3 nucleotides are TGTGCCAGCAGCTTAGATCGACAGGTCCTTTACTACGAGCAGTACTTC.

The chain carries TRBV7-2 and TRBJ2-7; D gene unclear. Trimming shortened V by 3 bases and J by 3 bases, and 12 bases separated the two germline ends. CDR3 length equals 14 residues. Germline assignment: CDR1 SGHTA and CDR2 FQGNSA. CDR3 DNA sequence: TGTGCCAGCAGCTTCCAGGCTCAGGACTACGAGCAGTACTTC. It translates to CASSFQAQDYEQYF.

The genes are TRBV6-5 and TRBJ2-7, with 9 positions matching TRBD1. Germline-derived CDR1 and CDR2 are MNHEY and SVGAGI. The V segment lost 5 bases and the J segment 5 bases; nucleotides outside the gene matches: 10. CDR3 size: 15 residues. The CDR3 DNA sequence: TGTGCCAGCAGTGGCTCGGGGACAGGGTTTAACGAGCAGTACTTC. Translating gives CASSGSGTGFNEQYF.

V gene TRBV19 combines with J gene TRBJ1-1; D uncertain. Trimming pared 5 bases from V and 1 base from J, leaving 8 bases between. The CDR3 has 13 residues. Germline CDR1 is LNHDA and CDR2 is SQIVND (reference sequence). CDR3 in amino acids: CASSLVANTEAFF. The CDR3 nucleotides read TGTGCCAGTAGTCTTGTAGCGAACACTGAAGCTTTCTTT.

The rearrangement links TRBV5-4 to TRBJ2-7, with D possibly matching TRBD1 (5 bases). The CDR3 has 14 amino acids. CDR1 is SGHNT, CDR2 YYREEE, per germline (reference sequence). Trimming shortened V by 1 base and J by 0 bases, and 8 bases separated the two germline ends. This CDR3 is CASSLTGSSYEQYF. The CDR3 DNA reads TGTGCCAGCAGCTTGACAGGAAGCTCCTACGAGCAGTACTTC.

The rearrangement links TRBV30 to TRBJ1-5, with no clear D. This CDR3 has 13 residues. Germline V gene lookup returns CDR1 GTSNPN and CDR2 SVGIG (reference sequence). Deletions cut 0 bases from V and 7 bases from J, with 10 bases between. The CDR3 DNA sequence: TGTGCCTGGAGTGTACTTGCCGCCCAGCCCCAGCATTTT. Protein product: CAWSVLAAQPQHF.